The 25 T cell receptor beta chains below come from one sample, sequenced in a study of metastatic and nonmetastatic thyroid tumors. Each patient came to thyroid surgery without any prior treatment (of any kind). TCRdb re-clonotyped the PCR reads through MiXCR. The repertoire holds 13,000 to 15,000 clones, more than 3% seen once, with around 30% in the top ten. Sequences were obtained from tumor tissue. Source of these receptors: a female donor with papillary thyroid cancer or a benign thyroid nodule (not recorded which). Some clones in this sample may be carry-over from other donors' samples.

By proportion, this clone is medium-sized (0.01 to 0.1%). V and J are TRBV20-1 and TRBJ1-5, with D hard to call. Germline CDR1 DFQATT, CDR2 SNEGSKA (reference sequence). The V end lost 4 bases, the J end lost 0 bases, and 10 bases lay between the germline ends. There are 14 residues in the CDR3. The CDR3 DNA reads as TGCAGTGCTACTGGACGGATTAGCAATCAGCCCCAGCATTTT. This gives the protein CSATGRISNQPQHF.

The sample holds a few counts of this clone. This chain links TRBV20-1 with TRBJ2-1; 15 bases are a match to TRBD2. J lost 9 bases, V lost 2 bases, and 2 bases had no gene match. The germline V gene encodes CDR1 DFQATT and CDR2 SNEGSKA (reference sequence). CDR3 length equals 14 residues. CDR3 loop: CSARPGLAGGEQFF. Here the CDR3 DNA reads TGCAGTGCTAGACCGGGACTAGCGGGAGGTGAGCAGTTCTTC.

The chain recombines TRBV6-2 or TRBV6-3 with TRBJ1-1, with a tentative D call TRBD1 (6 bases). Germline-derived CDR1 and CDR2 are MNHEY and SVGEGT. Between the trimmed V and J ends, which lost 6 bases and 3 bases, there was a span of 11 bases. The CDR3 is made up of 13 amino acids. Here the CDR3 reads CASRQGAHTEAFF. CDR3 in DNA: TGTGCCAGCAGACAGGGAGCCCACACTGAAGCTTTCTTT.

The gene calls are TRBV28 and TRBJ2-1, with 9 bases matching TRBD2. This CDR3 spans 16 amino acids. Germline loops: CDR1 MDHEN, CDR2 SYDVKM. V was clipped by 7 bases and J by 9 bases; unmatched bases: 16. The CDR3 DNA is TGTGCCAGCACGTTTAAGGGGGCGGGAGGGGTCGGTGAGCAGTTCTTC. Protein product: CASTFKGAGGVGEQFF.

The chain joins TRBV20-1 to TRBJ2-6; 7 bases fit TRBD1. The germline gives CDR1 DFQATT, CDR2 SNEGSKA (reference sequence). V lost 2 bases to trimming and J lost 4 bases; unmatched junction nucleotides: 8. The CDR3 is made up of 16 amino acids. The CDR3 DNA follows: TGCAGTGCTAGACCTCCGACAGGGCTCGGGGCCAACGTCCTGACTTTC. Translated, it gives CSARPPTGLGANVLTF.

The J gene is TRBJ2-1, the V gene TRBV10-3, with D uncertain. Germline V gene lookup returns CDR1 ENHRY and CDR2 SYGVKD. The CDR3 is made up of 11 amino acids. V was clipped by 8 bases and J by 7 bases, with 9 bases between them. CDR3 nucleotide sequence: TGTGCCATCGCTTCGGGTAATGAGCAGTTCTTC. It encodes CAIASGNEQFF.

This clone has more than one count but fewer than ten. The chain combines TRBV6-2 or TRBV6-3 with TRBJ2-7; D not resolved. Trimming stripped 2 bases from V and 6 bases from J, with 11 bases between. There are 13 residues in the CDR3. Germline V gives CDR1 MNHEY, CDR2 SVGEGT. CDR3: CASSYALGREQYF. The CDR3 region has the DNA TGTGCCAGCAGTTACGCTCTAGGACGCGAGCAGTACTTC.

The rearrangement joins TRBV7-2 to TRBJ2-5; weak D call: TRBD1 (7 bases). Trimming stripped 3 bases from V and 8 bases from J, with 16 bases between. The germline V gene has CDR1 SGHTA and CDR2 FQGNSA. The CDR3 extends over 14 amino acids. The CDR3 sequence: CASSFQGGGETQYF. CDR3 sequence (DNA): TGTGCCAGCAGCTTTCAGGGGGGAGGAGAAACCCAGTACTTC.

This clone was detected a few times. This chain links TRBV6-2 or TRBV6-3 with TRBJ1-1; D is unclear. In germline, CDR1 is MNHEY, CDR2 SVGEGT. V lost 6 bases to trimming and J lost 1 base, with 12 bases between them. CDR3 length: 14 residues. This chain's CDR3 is CASSPEVQNTEAFF. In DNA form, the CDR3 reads TGTGCCAGCAGCCCGGAGGTCCAGAACACTGAAGCTTTCTTT.

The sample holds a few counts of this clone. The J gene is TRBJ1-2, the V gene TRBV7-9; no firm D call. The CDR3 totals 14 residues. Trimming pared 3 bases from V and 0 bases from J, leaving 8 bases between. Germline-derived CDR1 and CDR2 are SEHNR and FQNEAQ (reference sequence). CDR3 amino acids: CASSFDRANYGYTF. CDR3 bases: TGTGCCAGCAGCTTCGACCGTGCTAACTATGGCTACACCTTC.

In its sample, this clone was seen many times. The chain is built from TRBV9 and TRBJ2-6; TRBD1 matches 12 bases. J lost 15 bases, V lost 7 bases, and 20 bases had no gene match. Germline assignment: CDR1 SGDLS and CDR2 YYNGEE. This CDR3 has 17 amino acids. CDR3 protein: CASCRDRGPYGANYLTF. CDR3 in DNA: TGTGCCAGCTGCCGGGACAGGGGGCCCTATGGGGCCAACTACCTGACTTTC.

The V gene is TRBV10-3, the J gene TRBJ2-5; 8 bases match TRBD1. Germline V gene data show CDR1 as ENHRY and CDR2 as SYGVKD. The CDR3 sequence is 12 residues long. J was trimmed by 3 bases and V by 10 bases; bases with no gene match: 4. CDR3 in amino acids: CATRGREETQYF. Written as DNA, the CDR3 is TGTGCCACCAGGGGGCGAGAAGAGACCCAGTACTTC.

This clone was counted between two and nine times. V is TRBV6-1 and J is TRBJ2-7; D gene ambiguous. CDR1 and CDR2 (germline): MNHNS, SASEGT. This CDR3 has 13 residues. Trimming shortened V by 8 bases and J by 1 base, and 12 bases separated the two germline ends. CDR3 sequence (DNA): TGTGCCAGCTTAAGGGATTCTTCCTACGAGCAGTACTTC. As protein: CASLRDSSYEQYF.

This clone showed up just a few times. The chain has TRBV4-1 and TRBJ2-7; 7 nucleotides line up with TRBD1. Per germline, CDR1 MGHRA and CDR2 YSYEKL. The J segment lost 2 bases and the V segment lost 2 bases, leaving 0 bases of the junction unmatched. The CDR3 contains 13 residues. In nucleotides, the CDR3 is TGCGCCAGCAGCCAAAGGGGGCCCTACGAGCAGTACTTC. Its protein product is CASSQRGPYEQYF.

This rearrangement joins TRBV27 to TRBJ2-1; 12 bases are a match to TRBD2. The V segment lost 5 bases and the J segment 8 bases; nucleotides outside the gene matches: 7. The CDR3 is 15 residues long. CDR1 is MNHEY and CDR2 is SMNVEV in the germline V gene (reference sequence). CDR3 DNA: TGTGCCAGCAGTGCCAGGACTAGCGGGAATTATGAGCAGTTCTTC. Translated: CASSARTSGNYEQFF.

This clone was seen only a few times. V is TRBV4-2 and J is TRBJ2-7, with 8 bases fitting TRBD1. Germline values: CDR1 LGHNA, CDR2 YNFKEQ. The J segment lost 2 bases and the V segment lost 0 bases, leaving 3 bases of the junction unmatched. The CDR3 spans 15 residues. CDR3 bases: TGTGCCAGCAGCCAAGAACGGACAGGGACCTACGAGCAGTACTTC. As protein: CASSQERTGTYEQYF.

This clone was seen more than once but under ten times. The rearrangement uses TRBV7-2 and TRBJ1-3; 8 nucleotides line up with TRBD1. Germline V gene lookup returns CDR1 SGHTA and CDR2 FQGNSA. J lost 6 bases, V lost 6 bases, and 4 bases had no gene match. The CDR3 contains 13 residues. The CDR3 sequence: CASSPTGENTIYF. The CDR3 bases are TGTGCCAGCAGTCCGACAGGGGAAAACACCATATATTTT.

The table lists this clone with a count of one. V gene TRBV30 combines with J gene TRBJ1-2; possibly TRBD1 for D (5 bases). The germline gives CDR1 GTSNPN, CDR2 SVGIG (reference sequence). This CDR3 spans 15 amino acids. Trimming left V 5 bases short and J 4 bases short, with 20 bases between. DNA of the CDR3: TGTGCCTGGGAGTGGAGCGGGCAGGGTAGCTATGGCTACACCTTC. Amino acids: CAWEWSGQGSYGYTF.

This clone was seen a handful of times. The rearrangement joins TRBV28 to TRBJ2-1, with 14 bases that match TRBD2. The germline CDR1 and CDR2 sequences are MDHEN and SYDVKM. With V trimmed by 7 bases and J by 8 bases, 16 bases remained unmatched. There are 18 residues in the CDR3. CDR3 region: CASNALMIGLAGGDEQFF. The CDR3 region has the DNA TGTGCCAGCAATGCCCTGATGATCGGACTAGCGGGAGGCGATGAGCAGTTCTTC.

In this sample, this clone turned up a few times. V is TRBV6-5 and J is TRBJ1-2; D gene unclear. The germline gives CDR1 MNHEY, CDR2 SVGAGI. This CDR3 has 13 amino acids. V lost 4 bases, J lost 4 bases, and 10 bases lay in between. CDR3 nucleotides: TGTGCCAGCAGTTCCCCCAGACGCTATGGCTACACCTTC. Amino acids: CASSSPRRYGYTF.

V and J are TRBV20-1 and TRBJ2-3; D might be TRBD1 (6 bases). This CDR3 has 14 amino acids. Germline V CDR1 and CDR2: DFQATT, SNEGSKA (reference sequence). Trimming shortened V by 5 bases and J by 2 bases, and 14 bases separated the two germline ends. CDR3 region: CSALTGSVTDTQYF. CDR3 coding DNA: TGCAGTGCTCTTACAGGGTCAGTCACAGATACGCAGTATTTT.

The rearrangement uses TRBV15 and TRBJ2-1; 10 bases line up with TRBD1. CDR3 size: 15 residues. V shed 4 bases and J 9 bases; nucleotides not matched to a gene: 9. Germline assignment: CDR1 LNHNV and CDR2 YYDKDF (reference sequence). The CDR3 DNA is TGTGCCACCAGCACCAGGGACAGGGGAGAGGTTGAGCAGTTCTTC. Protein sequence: CATSTRDRGEVEQFF.

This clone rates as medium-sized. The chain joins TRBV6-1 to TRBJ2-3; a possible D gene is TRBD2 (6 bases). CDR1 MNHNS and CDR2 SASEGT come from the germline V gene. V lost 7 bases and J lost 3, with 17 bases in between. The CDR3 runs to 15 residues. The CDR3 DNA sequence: TGTGCCAGCATCCACGGGAGCTACCCTACAGATACGCAGTATTTT. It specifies CASIHGSYPTDTQYF.

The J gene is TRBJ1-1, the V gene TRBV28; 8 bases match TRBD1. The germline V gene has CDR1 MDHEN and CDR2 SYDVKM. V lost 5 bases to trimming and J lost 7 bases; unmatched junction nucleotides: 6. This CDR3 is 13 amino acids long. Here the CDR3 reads CASSHRGQVEAFF. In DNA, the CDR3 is TGTGCCAGCAGTCACCGGGGACAGGTTGAAGCTTTCTTT.

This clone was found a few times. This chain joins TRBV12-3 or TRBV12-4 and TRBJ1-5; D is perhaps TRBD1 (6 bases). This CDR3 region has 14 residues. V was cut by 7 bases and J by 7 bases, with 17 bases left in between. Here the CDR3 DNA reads TGTGCCAGCACCTTCTGGGGGGCACGGCAGCCCCAGCATTTT. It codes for CASTFWGARQPQHF.